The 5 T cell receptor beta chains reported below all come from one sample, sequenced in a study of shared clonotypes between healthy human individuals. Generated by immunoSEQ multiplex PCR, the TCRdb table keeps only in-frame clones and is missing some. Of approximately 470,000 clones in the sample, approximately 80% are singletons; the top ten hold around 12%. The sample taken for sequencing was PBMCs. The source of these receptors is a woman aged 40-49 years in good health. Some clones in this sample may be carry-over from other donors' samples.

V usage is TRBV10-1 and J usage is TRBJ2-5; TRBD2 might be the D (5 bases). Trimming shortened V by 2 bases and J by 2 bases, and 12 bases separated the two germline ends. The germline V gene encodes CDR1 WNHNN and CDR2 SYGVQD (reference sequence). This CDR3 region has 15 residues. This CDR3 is CASSEAGGGQETQYF. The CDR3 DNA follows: TGCGCCAGCAGTGAGGCGGGTGGCGGGCAAGAGACCCAGTACTTC.

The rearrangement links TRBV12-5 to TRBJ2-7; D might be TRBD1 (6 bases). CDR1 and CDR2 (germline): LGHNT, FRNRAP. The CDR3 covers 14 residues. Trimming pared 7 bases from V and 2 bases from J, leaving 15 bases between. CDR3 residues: CASDPQGKTYEQYF. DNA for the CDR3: TGTGCTAGTGACCCACAGGGAAAGACCTACGAGCAGTACTTC.

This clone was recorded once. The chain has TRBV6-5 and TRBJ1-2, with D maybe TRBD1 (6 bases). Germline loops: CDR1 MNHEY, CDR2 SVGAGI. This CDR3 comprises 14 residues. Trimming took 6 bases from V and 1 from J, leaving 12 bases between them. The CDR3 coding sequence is TGTGCCAGCAGGAGTACAGGGAGTAACTATGGCTACACCTTC. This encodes CASRSTGSNYGYTF.

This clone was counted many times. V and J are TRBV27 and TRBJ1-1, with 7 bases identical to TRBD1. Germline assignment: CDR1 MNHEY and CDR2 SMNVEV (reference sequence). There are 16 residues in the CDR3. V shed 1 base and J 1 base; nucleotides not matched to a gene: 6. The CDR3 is CASSLYEGAGNTEAFF. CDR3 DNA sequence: TGTGCCAGCAGTTTATATGAGGGGGCCGGGAACACTGAAGCTTTCTTT.

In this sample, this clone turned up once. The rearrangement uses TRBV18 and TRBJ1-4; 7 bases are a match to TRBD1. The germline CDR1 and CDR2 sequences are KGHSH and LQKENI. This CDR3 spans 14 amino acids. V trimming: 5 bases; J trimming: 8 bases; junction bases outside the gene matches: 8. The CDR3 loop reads CASSRDSRREKLFF. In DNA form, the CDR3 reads TGTGCCAGCTCAAGGGACAGCCGGAGGGAAAAACTGTTTTTT.